Listed here is a single T cell receptor (beta chain). This clonotype occurred a few times. Its binding antigen is unknown. No much larger clonotype is one base removed from it; base qualities were not supplied. The source of the sample is a study of regulatory T cells in long-lasting Graves disease (dated by TCRdb to about 2021). As for the study more broadly: To count as having persistent Graves' disease, a patient had to have received antithyroid drug treatment for over 5 years with TSH receptor autoantibodies remaining persistently positive. A total of around 35 samples underwent TCR sequencing: around 13 from persistent and roughly 20 from newly diagnosed Graves' disease patients. The study took place in China and was registered as a clinical trial. Peripheral blood TCR sequencing and RNA sequencing compared persistent Graves' disease patients with newly diagnosed Graves' disease patients. Persistent Graves' disease patients in the clinical cohort had taken antithyroid drugs for approximately 10 years on average.

Compared with germline, V lacks 4 bases and J lacks 3 bases; bases without a gene match: 7. Its CDR3 holds 16 amino acids, cysteine through phenylalanine. CDR3 DNA is the only sequence kept; it has 48 bases, read in frame from the first base. The germline V gene specifies SNHLY as CDR1 and FYNNEI as CDR2. Overall study outcomes, separate from this receptor: Persistent Graves' disease patients showed lower TCR Shannon entropy and fewer highly expanded clones than newly diagnosed patients, suggesting clonal expansion. The small sample size was acknowledged by the authors as a limitation that may reduce accuracy. Preferential use of TRBV28, TRBJ1-2 and TRBJ2-5 was observed in persistent disease, whereas TRBV20-1 and TRBJ2-1 were favored in newly diagnosed disease. Sequencing and analysis were limited to the TCR beta chain. Persistent patients shared more public clonotypes among themselves (around 3,000) than newly diagnosed patients did (approximately 900). Peripheral blood alone was examined, since thyroid tissue, which constituted the primary lesion, could not be accessed.

The sample's time point label is to be understood as: persistent/refractory GD, antithyroid drugs over 5 years with positive TRAb. RNA was extracted from PBMCs in TRIzol for both TCR sequencing and RNA sequencing. Graves' disease was diagnosed according to American Thyroid Association guidelines. Patients for the study were recruited at an endocrinology department in Xi'an, China. From each patient, 7.5 to 9.5 milliliters of peripheral blood was collected into an EDTA anticoagulant tube. Ficoll Paque Plus density gradient separation was used to isolate PBMCs, and no further T cell sorting was done. An Agilent 2100 Bioanalyzer and agarose gel were used to check RNA quality, while a NanoDrop 2000 measured RNA concentration. The library was generated by multiplex PCR. The reads were generated on an Illumina HiSeq 4000. CDR3 regions were amplified by Arm-PCR with iRepertoire HTBI primers to construct TCR beta libraries. Before sequencing, the PCR products underwent gel purification. Per the source publication's procedure: Gene usage analysis of CDR3 amino acid clonotypes relied on the approximately 60 TRBV and about 15 TRBJ segments identified across samples. Filtered high-quality paired reads were merged into contigs using COPE and FqMerger. BLAST was used to align contigs to the IMGT TRBV, TRBD and TRBJ reference genes, and CDR3 was defined following IMGT. Any clonotype with a frequency above 0.1% was counted as a highly expanded clone. Shannon entropy served as the measure of repertoire diversity, while the Gini coefficient captured V-J evenness. A clonotype found in more than one individual was treated as public. TCRdb reanalyzed the raw reads on its own, using fastp at Q25 for trimming and MiXCR for clone calling, and kept in-frame beta chains. Each CDR3 protein appears once, grouped with its most common genes and DNA. The V and J calls and clone size are TCRdb's, not the authors'. Counted in this sample were around 460,000 distinct CDR3 sequences; approximately 22% of them appeared once. Over 10% of the sample comes from the top ten.

The receptor was derived from a female donor with Graves disease. The specimen comprised peripheral blood mononuclear cells (PBMCs), sampled when the disease was refractory, from a patient treated with antithyroid drugs. Recombination joined TRBV2 with TRBJ2-1; 9 central nucleotides agree with TRBD1. Here is the DNA: TGTGCCAGCAGTGCATCGGGACAGGGCAACTACAATGAGCAGTTCTTC. It codes for CASSASGQGNYNEQFF. When the CDR3 is completed using the reference TRBV2 and TRBJ2-1 genes on either side, the full variable domain is EPEVTQTPSHQVTQMGQEVILRCVPISNHLYFYWYRQILGQKVEFLVSFYNNEISEKSEIFDDQFSVERPDGSNFTLKIRSTKLEDSAMYFCASSASGQGNYNEQFFGPGTRLTVL.